This entry lists 8 T cell receptor beta chains sequenced from one sample in a study of T cells after yellow fever vaccination. From the 5' RACE reads, TCRdb called clonotypes with MiXCR, one entry per CDR3 protein. The table includes 610,000 or so distinct CDR3 sequences, roughly an eighth detected once. The sequenced sample was PBMCs, obtained on the day of the yellow fever booster vaccination. These receptors came from a man in his thirties or forties who received the YFV17D yellow fever vaccine.

This clonotype was detected a few times. The DNA for the CDR3 is TGCGCCAGCAGCTTGTGGACTAGCGGGGCGGATACGCAGTATTTT. Protein product: CASSLWTSGADTQYF. The chain is built from TRBV5-1 and TRBJ2-3; 12 bases match TRBD2. J was trimmed by 6 bases and V by 1 base; bases with no gene match: 3. Germline CDR1 and CDR2: SGHRS and YFSETQ. This CDR3 has 15 amino acids.

The chain is built from TRBV12-3 or TRBV12-4 and TRBJ2-7, with 7 bases that match TRBD2. This CDR3 is 14 amino acids long. Trimming cost V 6 bases and J 0 bases; bases outside gene matches: 5. The DNA for the CDR3 is TGTGCCAGCAGCCGGGACTATAACTCCTACGAGCAGTACTTC. This translates into CASSRDYNSYEQYF.

This rearrangement joins TRBV5-7 to TRBJ1-5, with 9 bases lining up with TRBD1. TRBV5-7 is classed as an ORF, of uncertain function. Trimming at V came to 4 bases and at J to 9 bases, leaving 14 bases not matched to a gene. The CDR3 has 16 amino acids. The DNA of the CDR3 is TGTGCCAGCAGCGGGGACAGGGACCCACCCTTGGGGCCCCAGCATTTT. Translating gives CASSGDRDPPLGPQHF.

The sample holds a few counts of this clonotype. The chain carries TRBV5-4 and TRBJ2-3, with D maybe TRBD1 (5 bases). CDR1 is SGHNT and CDR2 is YYREEE in the germline V gene (reference sequence). The germline V and J ends were trimmed by 7 bases and 4 bases, with 22 bases remaining between them. The CDR3 is 16 residues long. CDR3 bases: TGTGCCAGCGGCGTGGGTGGGGCGCCAGCCCCAGATACGCAGTATTTT. Amino acid sequence: CASGVGGAPAPDTQYF.

The gene calls are TRBV5-1 and TRBJ2-3; 8 nucleotides agree with TRBD2. Germline loops: CDR1 SGHRS, CDR2 YFSETQ. The CDR3 is 15 amino acids. J lost 3 bases, V lost 2 bases, and 5 bases had no gene match. The CDR3 reads CASSFNGRGTDTQYF. The DNA for the CDR3 is TGCGCCAGCAGCTTTAACGGGAGGGGAACAGATACGCAGTATTTT.

V gene TRBV19 combines with J gene TRBJ2-7; D call uncertain. The V gene lost 3 bases and the J gene lost 2 bases, with 14 bases spanning the gap. The CDR3 contains 15 residues. CDR1 and CDR2 from the germline V gene are LNHDA and SQIVND (reference sequence). The CDR3 DNA follows: TGTGCCAGTAGTATGAAGCATGCGGAAACCTACGAGCAGTACTTC. Translation: CASSMKHAETYEQYF. The variable domain in full, with the rest retrieved from reference TRBV19 and TRBJ2-7, is DGGITQSPKYLFRKEGQNVTLSCEQNLNHDAMYWYRQDPGQGLRLIYYSQIVNDFQKGDIAEGYSVSREKKESFPLTVTSAQKNPTAFYLCASSMKHAETYEQYFGPGTRLTVT.

This CDR3 reads CASSLAGRGSNSPLHF. CDR3 DNA sequence: TGCGCCAGCAGCTTGGCGGGTAGGGGGAGTAATTCACCCCTCCACTTT. This rearrangement joins TRBV5-1 to TRBJ1-6; D may be TRBD1 (6 bases). Germline V gives CDR1 SGHRS, CDR2 YFSETQ. Trimming took 0 bases from V and 6 from J, leaving 13 bases between them. CDR3 length: 16 residues.

The sample holds a few counts of this clonotype. The chain recombines TRBV3-1 with TRBJ2-1, with 7 positions matching TRBD2. This CDR3 is 13 amino acids long. The ends lost 2 bases at V and 9 bases at J; junction bases unmatched: 4. Germline V gene sequence: CDR1 LGHDT, CDR2 YNNKEL (reference sequence). This CDR3 is CASSQRTRAEQFF. CDR3 coding DNA: TGTGCCAGCAGCCAAAGGACTAGGGCTGAGCAGTTCTTC.